Each of the 11 T cell receptor beta chains below was sequenced from the same sample in a study of cytomegalovirus exposure and HLA in healthy donors. Vbeta (60) and Jbeta (13) primers were used in the PCR. Using immunoSEQ multiplex PCR, the repertoire was profiled, and TCRdb retains in-frame clones only, with some absent. This table holds around 150,000 clones, 70% to 85% found once. The sample consisted of PBMCs. The receptors here all came from a man aged 25-45 years in good health and CMV-seropositive.

This clone has a single count. The chain employs TRBV7-6 and TRBJ2-2, with a weak D call TRBD1 (5 bases). Germline V lookup: CDR1 SGHVS, CDR2 FNYEAQ. The CDR3 spans 17 residues. Trimming stripped 5 bases from V and 0 bases from J, with 16 bases between. CDR3 coding DNA: TGTGCCAGCAGCCCGACAGCCCTTACCACGAACACCGGGGAGCTGTTTTTT. This gives the protein CASSPTALTTNTGELFF.

The rearrangement joins TRBV9 to TRBJ1-1, with TRBD1 as a possible D gene (5 bases). In germline, CDR1 is SGDLS, CDR2 YYNGEE. The ends were cut back, 0 bases at V and 8 bases at J, with 14 bases in the middle. The CDR3 totals 14 residues. The CDR3 spells CASSVASQGSEAFF. DNA for the CDR3: TGTGCCAGCAGCGTAGCTTCGCAGGGTTCAGAAGCTTTCTTT.

The V gene is TRBV5-1, the J gene TRBJ2-1; 7 bases line up with TRBD1. Germline CDR1 SGHRS, CDR2 YFSETQ. The CDR3 spans 14 residues. V trimming: 6 bases; J trimming: 6 bases; junction bases outside the gene matches: 9. CDR3 bases: TGCGCCAGCAACCCGACAGGGATAGTCAATGAGCAGTTCTTC. This gives the protein CASNPTGIVNEQFF.

This sequence joins TRBV4-1 and TRBJ2-7; 11 positions match TRBD1. In germline, CDR1 is MGHRA, CDR2 YSYEKL. CDR3 size: 16 residues. With V trimmed by 1 base and J by 3 bases, 5 bases remained unmatched. The CDR3 sequence: CASSQAGTGGYYEQYF. The CDR3 nucleotides read TGCGCCAGCAGCCAAGCCGGGACAGGGGGATACTACGAGCAGTACTTC.

This clone was found a few times. The J gene is TRBJ1-3, the V gene TRBV5-5, with D unresolved. Germline V lookup: CDR1 SGHKS, CDR2 YYEKEE (reference sequence). CDR3 length: 14 residues. The germline V and J ends were trimmed by 1 base and 3 bases, with 8 bases remaining between them. CDR3 protein: CASSLWAGGNTIYF. The CDR3 DNA is TGTGCCAGCAGCTTGTGGGCAGGTGGAAACACCATATATTTT.

The CDR3 reads CASSPGLSTSYEQYF. The CDR3 region has the DNA TGTGCCAGCAGCCCGGGACTATCGACCAGCTACGAGCAGTACTTC. The chain carries TRBV7-7 and TRBJ2-7; 7 positions match TRBD2. This CDR3 comprises 15 residues. Trimming took 5 bases from V and 3 from J; bases not matched to a gene: 10. Germline V gene data show CDR1 as SSHAT and CDR2 as FNYEAQ (reference sequence).

The chain carries TRBV6-1 and TRBJ2-2, with TRBD2 identical over 10 bases. The CDR3 contains 13 residues. Germline CDR1 and CDR2: MNHNS and SASEGT. The CDR3 is CACLSGGPGELFF. For the CDR3, the DNA is TGTGCTTGCCTTAGCGGGGGGCCCGGGGAGCTGTTTTTT.

V usage is TRBV28 and J usage is TRBJ1-4; no reliable D call. The ends were cut back, 1 base at V and 14 bases at J, with 20 bases in the middle. The CDR3 loop spans 15 amino acids. CDR1 and CDR2 (germline): MDHEN, SYDVKM. CDR3 nucleotide sequence: TGTGCCAGCAGTTTATTAGCAGAGCAGACGAAACGGCTGTTTTTT. Encoded protein: CASSLLAEQTKRLFF.

The chain uses TRBV5-4 and TRBJ2-5; 8 bases fit TRBD2. Per germline, CDR1 SGHNT and CDR2 YYREEE (reference sequence). The CDR3 runs 17 residues. V lost 0 bases, J lost 0 bases, and 7 bases stayed unmatched. In nucleotides, the CDR3 is TGTGCCAGCAGCTTGGTGTATGGAGCGGGGGACCAAGAGACCCAGTACTTC. Translating it yields CASSLVYGAGDQETQYF.

The chain combines TRBV18 with TRBJ1-1, with D uncertain. The CDR3 covers 14 residues. The V and J ends lost 3 bases and 1 base respectively, with 9 bases between them. Germline V gene lookup returns CDR1 KGHSH and CDR2 LQKENI. The CDR3 reads CASSPSRENTEAFF. In DNA, the CDR3 is TGTGCCAGCTCACCGTCACGGGAGAACACTGAAGCTTTCTTT.

V is TRBV10-3 and J is TRBJ1-5; a weak D match, TRBD1 (6 bases). With 6 bases removed from V and 6 bases from J, the gap between germline ends came to 15 bases. Germline CDR1 is ENHRY and CDR2 is SYGVKD. The CDR3 loop spans 14 amino acids. The CDR3, as DNA: TGTGCCATCAGAAGGGAGGGGGATGGTCAGCCCCAGCATTTT. The encoded protein is CAIRREGDGQPQHF.